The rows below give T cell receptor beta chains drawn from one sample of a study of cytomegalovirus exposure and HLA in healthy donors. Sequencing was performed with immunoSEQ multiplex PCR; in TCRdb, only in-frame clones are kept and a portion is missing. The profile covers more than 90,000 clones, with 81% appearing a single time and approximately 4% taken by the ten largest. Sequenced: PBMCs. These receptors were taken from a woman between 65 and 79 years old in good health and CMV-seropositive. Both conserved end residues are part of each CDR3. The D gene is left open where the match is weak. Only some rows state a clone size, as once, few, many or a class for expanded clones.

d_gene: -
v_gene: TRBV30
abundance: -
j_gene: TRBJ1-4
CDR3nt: TGTGCCTGGAGATCTCCCCAAAAACTGTTTTTT
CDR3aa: CAWRSPQKLFF

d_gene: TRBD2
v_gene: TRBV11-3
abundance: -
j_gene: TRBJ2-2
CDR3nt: TGTGCCAGCAGCCCCCGGAGCGGGAGTTTCACCGGGGAGCTGTTTTTT
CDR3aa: CASSPRSGSFTGELFF

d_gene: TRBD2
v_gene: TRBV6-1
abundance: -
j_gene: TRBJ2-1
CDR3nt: TGTGCCATCCTTTTCCCAGCGGGAGCGGGGAATGAGCAGTTCTTC
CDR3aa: CAILFPAGAGNEQFF

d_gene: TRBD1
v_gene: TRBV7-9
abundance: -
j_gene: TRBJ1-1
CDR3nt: TGTGCCAGCACCATCGACAGGGGAGACACTGAAGCTTTCTTT
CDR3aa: CASTIDRGDTEAFF

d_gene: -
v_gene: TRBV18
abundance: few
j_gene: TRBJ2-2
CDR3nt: TGTGCCAGCTCACCCTCTAACACCGGGGAGCTGTTTTTT
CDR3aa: CASSPSNTGELFF

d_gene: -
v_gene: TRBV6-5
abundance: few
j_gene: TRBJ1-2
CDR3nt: TGTGCCAGCAGTTATGGAGATTCCTATGGCTACACCTTC
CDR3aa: CASSYGDSYGYTF

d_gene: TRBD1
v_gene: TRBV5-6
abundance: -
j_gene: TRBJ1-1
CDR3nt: TGTGCCAGCAGCGTACGGAGACAGGGGTTGACTGAAGCTTTCTTT
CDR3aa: CASSVRRQGLTEAFF

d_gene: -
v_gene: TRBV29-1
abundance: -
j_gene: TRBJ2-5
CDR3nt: TGCAGCGTTCGTTGGGCTGGAGAGACCCAGTACTTC
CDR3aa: CSVRWAGETQYF

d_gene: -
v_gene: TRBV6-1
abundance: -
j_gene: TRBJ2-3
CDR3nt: TGTGCCAGCGGAGAAAGCACAGATACGCAGTATTTT
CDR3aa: CASGESTDTQYF

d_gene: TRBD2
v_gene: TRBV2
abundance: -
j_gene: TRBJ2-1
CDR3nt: TGTGCCAGCAGCCTGGGAGCGGGAGGGTCCAATGAGCAGTTCTTC
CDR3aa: CASSLGAGGSNEQFF

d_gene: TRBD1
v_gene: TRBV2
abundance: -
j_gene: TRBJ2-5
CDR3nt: TGTGCCAGCAGGGGTCCTATAGACAGGGTTTCAGAGACCCAGTACTTC
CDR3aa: CASRGPIDRVSETQYF

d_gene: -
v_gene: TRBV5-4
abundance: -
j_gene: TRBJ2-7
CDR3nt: TGTGCCAGCAGCTTGGATGTTAGCGGACCCTCCGAGCAGTACTTC
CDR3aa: CASSLDVSGPSEQYF

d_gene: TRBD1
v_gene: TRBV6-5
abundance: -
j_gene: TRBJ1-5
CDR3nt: TGTGCCAGCAGTCCCCTGGACAGGGGAGGTCAGCCCCAGCATTTT
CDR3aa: CASSPLDRGGQPQHF

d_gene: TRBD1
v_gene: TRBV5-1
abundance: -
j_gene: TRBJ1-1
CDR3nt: TGCGCCAGCAGCTCGACCCCAGGACAGGGGACTGAAGCTTTCTTT
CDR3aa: CASSSTPGQGTEAFF

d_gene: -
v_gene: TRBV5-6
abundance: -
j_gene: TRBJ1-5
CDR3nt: TGTGCCAGCAGCGTACAGGGACGGGGCAATCAGCCCCAGCATTTT
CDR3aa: CASSVQGRGNQPQHF

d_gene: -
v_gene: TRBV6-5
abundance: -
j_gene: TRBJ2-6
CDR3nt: TGTGCCAGCAGATTAGGGGCCAACGTCCTGACTTTC
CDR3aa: CASRLGANVLTF

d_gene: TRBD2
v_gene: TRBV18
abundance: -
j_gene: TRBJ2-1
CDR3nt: TGTGCCAGCTCACAGGCCCTAGCGGGAGGTAATGAGCAGTTCTTC
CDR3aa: CASSQALAGGNEQFF

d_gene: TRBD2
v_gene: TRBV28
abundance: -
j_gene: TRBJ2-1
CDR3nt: TGTGCCAGTGGGACTAGCGGGGGAAGGGGTGAGCAGTTCTTC
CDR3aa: CASGTSGGRGEQFF

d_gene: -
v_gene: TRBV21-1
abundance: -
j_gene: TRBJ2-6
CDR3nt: TGTGCCAGCAGCACCATTAGTTCTGGGGCCAACGTCCTGACTTTC
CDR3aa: CASSTISSGANVLTF

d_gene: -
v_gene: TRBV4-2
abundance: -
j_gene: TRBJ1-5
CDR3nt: TGTGCCAGCAGCCAAGTAGGGGGTTCAAGTCAGCCCCAGCATTTT
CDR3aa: CASSQVGGSSQPQHF

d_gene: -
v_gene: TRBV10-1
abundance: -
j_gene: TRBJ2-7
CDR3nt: TGCGCCAGCAGACGGGACCGCAGGGGCGAGCAGTACTTC
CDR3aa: CASRRDRRGEQYF

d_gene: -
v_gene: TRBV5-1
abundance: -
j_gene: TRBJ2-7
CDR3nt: TGCGCCAGCAGCGGAACGGAGGTCCCGGAGCAGTACTTC
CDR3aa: CASSGTEVPEQYF

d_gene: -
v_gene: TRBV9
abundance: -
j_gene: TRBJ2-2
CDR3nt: TGTGCCAGCAATGGAGGAGGGAGCACCGGGGAGCTGTTTTTT
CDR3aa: CASNGGGSTGELFF

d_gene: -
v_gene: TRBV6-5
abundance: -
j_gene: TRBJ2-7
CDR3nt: TGTGCCAGCAGTTTAGACATAGTCTCCTACGAGCAGTACTTC
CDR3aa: CASSLDIVSYEQYF

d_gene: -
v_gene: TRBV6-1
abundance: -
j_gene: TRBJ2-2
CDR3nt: TGTGCCAGCAGTGAAGTCTCCCCCCTTTTCCCCGGGGAGCTGTTTTTT
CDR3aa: CASSEVSPLFPGELFF

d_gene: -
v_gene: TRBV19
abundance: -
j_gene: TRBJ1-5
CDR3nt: TGTGCCAGTAGTATGATGGGAGGCAATCAGCCCCAGCATTTT
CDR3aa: CASSMMGGNQPQHF

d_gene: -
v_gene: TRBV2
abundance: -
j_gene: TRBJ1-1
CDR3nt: TGTGCCAGCAGATTAGGGGGGGGTACGACTGAAGCTTTCTTT
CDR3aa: CASRLGGGTTEAFF

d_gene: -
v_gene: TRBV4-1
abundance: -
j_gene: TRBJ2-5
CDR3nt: TGCGCCAGCAGCCACCTCGGGGAGACCCAGTACTTC
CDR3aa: CASSHLGETQYF

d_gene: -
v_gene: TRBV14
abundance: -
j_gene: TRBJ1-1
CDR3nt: TGTGCCAGCAGCCAAGAGGGGGCCACCGAAGCTTTCTTT
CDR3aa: CASSQEGATEAFF

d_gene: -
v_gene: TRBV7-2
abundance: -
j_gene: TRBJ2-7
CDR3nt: TGTGCCAGCAGCTTAGACTTGACCGCGGGGGAGCAGTACTTC
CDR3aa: CASSLDLTAGEQYF

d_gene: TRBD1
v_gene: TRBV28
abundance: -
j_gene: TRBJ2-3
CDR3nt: TGTGCCAGCACCCCTAGTTTTCCGGGACAGGGACCAGATACGCAGTATTTT
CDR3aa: CASTPSFPGQGPDTQYF

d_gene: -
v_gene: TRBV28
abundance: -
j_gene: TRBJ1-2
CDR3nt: TGTGCCAGCAGTTTATACACGGAGGTGGGCTACACCTTC
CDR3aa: CASSLYTEVGYTF

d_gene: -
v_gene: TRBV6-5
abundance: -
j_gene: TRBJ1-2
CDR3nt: TGTGCCAGCAGTTACGGACGGCCGGGAAATGGCTACACCTTC
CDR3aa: CASSYGRPGNGYTF

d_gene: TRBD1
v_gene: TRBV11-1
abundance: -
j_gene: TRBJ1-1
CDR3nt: TGTGCCAGCAGCCTTATGACAGGGCAGAGAGCTTTCTTT
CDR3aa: CASSLMTGQRAFF

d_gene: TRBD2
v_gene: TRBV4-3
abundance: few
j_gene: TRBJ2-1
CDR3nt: TGCGCCAGCAGCCCGGGTACAGGACTAGCGGGAGGATGGGAGCAGTTCTTC
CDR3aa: CASSPGTGLAGGWEQFF

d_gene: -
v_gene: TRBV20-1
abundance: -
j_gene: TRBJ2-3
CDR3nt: TGCAGTGCTAGAGATTTAGTCACGCAGTATTTT
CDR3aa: CSARDLVTQYF

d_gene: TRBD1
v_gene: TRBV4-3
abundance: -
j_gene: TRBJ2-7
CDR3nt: TGCGCCAGCAGCCAAGACTGGGACAGACCCTACGAGCAGTACTTC
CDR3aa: CASSQDWDRPYEQYF

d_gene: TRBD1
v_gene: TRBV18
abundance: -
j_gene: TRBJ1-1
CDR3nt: TGTGCCAGCTCACCACCGCAGGGGGCTAACACTGAAGCTTTCTTT
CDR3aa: CASSPPQGANTEAFF

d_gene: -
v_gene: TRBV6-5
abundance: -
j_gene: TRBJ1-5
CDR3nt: TGTGCCAGCAGCTCTCGGGGAAGCAATCAGCCCCAGCATTTT
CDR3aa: CASSSRGSNQPQHF

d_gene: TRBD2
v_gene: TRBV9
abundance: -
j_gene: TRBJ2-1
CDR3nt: TGTGCCAGCAGTACTAGCGGGAGGGTCTCCTACAATGAGCAGTTCTTC
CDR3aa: CASSTSGRVSYNEQFF

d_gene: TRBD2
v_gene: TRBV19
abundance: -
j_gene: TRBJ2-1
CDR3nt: TGTGCCAGTACCCTGCGCACTAGCGGCTTCACCTACAATGAGCAGTTCTTC
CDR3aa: CASTLRTSGFTYNEQFF

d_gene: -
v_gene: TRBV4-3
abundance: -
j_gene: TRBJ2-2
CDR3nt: TGCGCCAGCAGCCAAGAGGTTCGGGGGACCGGGGAGCTGTTTTTT
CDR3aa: CASSQEVRGTGELFF

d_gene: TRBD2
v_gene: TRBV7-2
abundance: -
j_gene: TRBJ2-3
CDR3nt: TGTGCCAGCAGCAGAGCGGGATCCTCAGATACGCAGTATTTT
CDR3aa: CASSRAGSSDTQYF

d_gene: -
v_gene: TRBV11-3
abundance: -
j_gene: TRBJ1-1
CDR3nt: TGTGCCAGCAGCCCCCAGGGAATGAACACTGAAGCTTTCTTT
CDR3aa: CASSPQGMNTEAFF

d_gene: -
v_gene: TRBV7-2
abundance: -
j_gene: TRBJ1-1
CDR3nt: TGTGCCAGCAGCCTTGAGGCGGGGGCCCTGGCTTTCTTT
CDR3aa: CASSLEAGALAFF

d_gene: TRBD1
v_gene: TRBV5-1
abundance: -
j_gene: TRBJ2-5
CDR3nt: TGCGCCAGCAGCCCAATGACAGGGCTGGAGACCCAGTACTTC
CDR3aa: CASSPMTGLETQYF

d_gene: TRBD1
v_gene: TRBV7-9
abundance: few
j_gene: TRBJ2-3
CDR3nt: TGTGCCAGCAGCTCATCAGGGACAGGGATCGGAGATACGCAGTATTTT
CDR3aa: CASSSSGTGIGDTQYF

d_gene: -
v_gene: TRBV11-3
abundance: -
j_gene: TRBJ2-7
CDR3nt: TGTGCCAGCAGCTTAGCTGGACAGAATCCCTCCTACGAGCAGTACTTC
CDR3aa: CASSLAGQNPSYEQYF

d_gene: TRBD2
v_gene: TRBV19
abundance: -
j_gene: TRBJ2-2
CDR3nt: TGTGCCAGTAGTCCTAGCGGGAAGTACACCGGGGAGCTGTTTTTT
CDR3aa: CASSPSGKYTGELFF

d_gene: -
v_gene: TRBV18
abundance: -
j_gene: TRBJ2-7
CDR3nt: TGTGCCAGCTCACCTAATTTTCCCGGCGGCGCGGGCGGCGAGCAGTACTTC
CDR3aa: CASSPNFPGGAGGEQYF